These 23 T cell receptor beta chains share one sample of origin, sequenced in a study of blood T cell repertoires in COVID-19. Sequencing was performed with immunoSEQ multiplex PCR; in TCRdb, only in-frame clones are kept and a portion is missing. The sample has around 94,000 clones; 70% to 85% are singletons. The sample consisted of peripheral blood. All receptors derive from a man in his 60s with active or convalescent COVID-19.

The chain joins TRBV4-3 to TRBJ2-1; 8 bases map to TRBD2. Germline loops: CDR1 LGHNA, CDR2 YSLEER. This CDR3 spans 18 amino acids. The V gene end was trimmed by 7 bases and the J gene end by 4 bases; junction bases not matched to a gene: 18. The CDR3 coding sequence is TGCGCCAGCACCAAAAAGGCCAGAGTACTAGCGGAGTACAATGAGCAGTTCTTC. Its protein product is CASTKKARVLAEYNEQFF.

The chain is built from TRBV21-1 and TRBJ1-4. TRBV21-1 is shown as a pseudogene. The length of the CDR3 is 15 residues. The CDR3 sequence: CASSLTPRRDEKLFF. CDR3 DNA: TGTGCCAGCAGCCTGACTCCGCGGAGGGATGAAAAACTGTTTTTT.

This clone turned up a few times. The CDR3 bases are TGTGCCAGCAGCTTGGGATCAGGGTTTTCAGAGACCCAGTACTTC. Amino acids: CASSLGSGFSETQYF. V is TRBV7-9 and J is TRBJ2-5; a possible D gene is TRBD1 (5 bases). This CDR3 has 15 amino acids. Germline V lookup: CDR1 SEHNR, CDR2 FQNEAQ (reference sequence). V lost 3 bases and J lost 4, with 15 bases in between. Full variable domain (rest looked up from reference TRBV7-9 and TRBJ2-5): DTGVSQNPRHKITKRGQNVTFRCDPISEHNRLYWYRQTLGQGPEFLTYFQNEAQLEKSRLLSDRFSAERPKGSFSTLEIQRTEQGDSAMYLCASSLGSGFSETQYFGPGTRLLVL.

This chain joins TRBV7-9 and TRBJ2-3, with D tentatively TRBD2 (6 bases). CDR1 is SEHNR and CDR2 is FQNEAQ in the germline V gene (reference sequence). V was cut by 7 bases and J by 5 bases, with 22 bases left in between. This CDR3 has 16 residues. The CDR3 is CASKGSGILRLDTQYF. In DNA, the CDR3 is TGTGCCAGCAAAGGTAGCGGAATTCTTCGACTAGATACGCAGTATTTT. Full variable domain (rest looked up from reference TRBV7-9 and TRBJ2-3): DTGVSQNPRHKITKRGQNVTFRCDPISEHNRLYWYRQTLGQGPEFLTYFQNEAQLEKSRLLSDRFSAERPKGSFSTLEIQRTEQGDSAMYLCASKGSGILRLDTQYFGPGTRLTVL.

The CDR3 DNA follows: TGTGCCAGCAGCCCGACAGGCTTCGCTAACTATGGCTACACCTTC. It specifies CASSPTGFANYGYTF. This sequence joins TRBV6-5 and TRBJ1-2; D might be TRBD1 (6 bases). Germline V lookup: CDR1 MNHEY, CDR2 SVGAGI. V lost 6 bases to trimming and J lost 0 bases, with 14 bases between them. The CDR3 length is 15 residues.

The count of this clone is one. For the CDR3, the DNA is TGTGCCAGCAGCCCCTCAGGTACAGGGGCCAACGTCCTGACTTTC. It specifies CASSPSGTGANVLTF. The chain carries TRBV6-6 and TRBJ2-6; the D is unclear. The CDR3 is made up of 15 amino acids. V shed 6 bases and J shed 4 bases, with 13 bases lying between them. Germline CDR1 MNHNY, CDR2 SVGAGI (reference sequence).

V gene TRBV21-1 combines with J gene TRBJ1-2; the D call of TRBD1 is as the table states it, not checked on the DNA. TRBV21-1 is a pseudogene locus. CDR3 length equals 18 residues. The CDR3 loop reads CASSKIGTGETLGDGYTF. For the CDR3, the DNA is TGTGCCAGCAGCAAGATAGGGACAGGGGAAACCCTGGGTGATGGCTACACCTTC.

The chain couples TRBV19 to TRBJ1-2, with D maybe TRBD1 (6 bases). Germline V gene lookup returns CDR1 LNHDA and CDR2 SQIVND (reference sequence). The V and J ends lost 5 bases and 2 bases respectively, with 15 bases between them. The CDR3 sequence is 15 residues long. The CDR3: CASSQQGMRNYGYTF. In DNA, the CDR3 is TGTGCCAGTAGTCAGCAGGGGATGAGGAACTATGGCTACACCTTC.

This rearrangement joins TRBV28 to TRBJ1-2; D not resolved. With 5 bases removed from V and 1 base from J, the gap between germline ends came to 8 bases. The CDR3 covers 13 residues. Germline CDR1 and CDR2: MDHEN and SYDVKM. The CDR3 DNA sequence: TGTGCCAGCAGTGAGCAACTTAACTATGGCTACACCTTC. It specifies CASSEQLNYGYTF.

The chain recombines TRBV7-9 with TRBJ2-7; D is unclear. Trimming removed 5 bases from V and 3 bases from J, with 8 bases in between. CDR3 length: 12 residues. Germline V CDR1 and CDR2: SEHNR, FQNEAQ (reference sequence). The CDR3 spells CASSPASYEQYF. CDR3 in DNA: TGTGCCAGCAGCCCTGCTAGCTACGAGCAGTACTTC.

The rearrangement uses TRBV5-1 and TRBJ2-3, with 8 bases matching TRBD2. Unmatched junction bases numbered 11, after V lost 4 bases and J lost 4 bases. The CDR3 length is 16 residues. Germline V gives CDR1 SGHRS, CDR2 YFSETQ. DNA for the CDR3: TGCGCCAGCAGCCCCGCGAGGAGCGGGAGCTCAGATACGCAGTATTTT. Amino acid sequence: CASSPARSGSSDTQYF.

This chain connects TRBV2 to TRBJ1-5; 9 bases agree with TRBD1. V gave up 2 bases and J gave up 10 bases; unmatched junction bases: 9. This CDR3 spans 15 amino acids. The germline V gene encodes CDR1 SNHLY and CDR2 FYNNEI. For the CDR3, the DNA is TGTGCCAGCAGTGAAAGGGGACAGGGTCATGATCCCCAGCATTTT. Translated: CASSERGQGHDPQHF.

This chain links TRBV4-1 with TRBJ1-2; a weak D match, TRBD1 (5 bases). V shed 4 bases and J shed 0 bases, with 15 bases lying between them. CDR3 size: 16 residues. Per germline, CDR1 MGHRA and CDR2 YSYEKL. The CDR3 DNA reads as TGCGCCAGCAGCCCCCAAGAAGGACACTCTAACTATGGCTACACCTTC. This codes for CASSPQEGHSNYGYTF.

This chain joins TRBV19 and TRBJ2-3; D may be TRBD2 (6 bases). The CDR3 consists of 14 residues. CDR1 is LNHDA, CDR2 SQIVND, per germline (reference sequence). Trimming stripped 7 bases from V and 1 base from J, with 12 bases between. CDR3 region: CASTPGARTDTQYF. Written as DNA, the CDR3 is TGTGCCAGTACCCCGGGAGCGCGCACAGATACGCAGTATTTT. Combining the CDR3 with reference TRBV19 and TRBJ2-3 gives the whole variable domain DGGITQSPKYLFRKEGQNVTLSCEQNLNHDAMYWYRQDPGQGLRLIYYSQIVNDFQKGDIAEGYSVSREKKESFPLTVTSAQKNPTAFYLCASTPGARTDTQYFGPGTRLTVL.

The V gene is TRBV19, the J gene TRBJ1-6; 8 bases agree with TRBD1. Germline values: CDR1 LNHDA, CDR2 SQIVND (reference sequence). The CDR3 is made up of 14 amino acids. The trim removed 5 bases at V and 10 bases at J, leaving 7 bases unmatched. The CDR3 is CASSVQGAQSPLHF. CDR3 sequence (DNA): TGTGCCAGTAGTGTCCAGGGGGCTCAATCACCCCTCCACTTT. The full variable domain, completed using reference TRBV19 and TRBJ1-6, is DGGITQSPKYLFRKEGQNVTLSCEQNLNHDAMYWYRQDPGQGLRLIYYSQIVNDFQKGDIAEGYSVSREKKESFPLTVTSAQKNPTAFYLCASSVQGAQSPLHFGNGTRLTVT.

This clone was found a few times. The gene calls are TRBV6-2 or TRBV6-3 and TRBJ2-5, with 8 bases matching TRBD2. Germline V gene data show CDR1 as MNHEY and CDR2 as SVGEGT. This CDR3 spans 19 amino acids. The J segment lost 5 bases and the V segment lost 2 bases, leaving 19 bases of the junction unmatched. In DNA, the CDR3 is TGTGCCAGCAGTTACCCAAGACTAAGCGGGGGCCCCAGGGCTGAGACCCAGTACTTC. Its translation is CASSYPRLSGGPRAETQYF.

The rearrangement joins TRBV5-6 to TRBJ2-5; 9 bases line up with TRBD2. Germline values: CDR1 SGHDT, CDR2 YYEEEE. The CDR3 covers 16 residues. The trim removed 1 base at V and 5 bases at J, leaving 9 bases unmatched. CDR3 coding DNA: TGTGCCAGCAGCTTGTGGGGCGGGAGGGCTCAGGAGACCCAGTACTTC. Amino acids: CASSLWGGRAQETQYF.

This chain connects TRBV30 to TRBJ1-1; D possibly corresponds to TRBD1 (5 bases). With 0 bases removed from V and 2 bases from J, the gap between germline ends came to 10 bases. CDR1 and CDR2 (germline): GTSNPN, SVGIG (reference sequence). CDR3 length equals 14 residues. CDR3 in DNA: TGTGCCTGGAGTGTAGGCAGGGTCAACACTGAAGCTTTCTTT. It codes for CAWSVGRVNTEAFF.

The V call is TRBV12-5, the J call TRBJ2-7; D unresolved. Looked up from germline, CDR1 is LGHNT and CDR2 is FRNRAP. This CDR3 spans 14 amino acids. Trimming took off 5 bases at V and 7 bases at J, with 18 bases between the two ends. CDR3 sequence: CASGPALLGSEQYF. The CDR3 DNA sequence: TGTGCTAGTGGTCCGGCCCTCCTCGGGTCGGAGCAGTACTTC. Variable domain in full (rest from reference TRBV12-5 and TRBJ2-7): DARVTQTPRHKVTEMGQEVTMRCQPILGHNTVFWYRQTMMQGLELLAYFRNRAPLDDSGMPKDRFSAEMPDATLATLKIQPSEPRDSAVYFCASGPALLGSEQYFGPGTRLTVT.

The CDR3 here is CASSPTPFGRDTQYF. The CDR3 DNA reads as TGTGCCAGCAGCCCGACTCCCTTTGGGAGGGATACGCAGTATTTT. The V call is TRBV6-5, the J call TRBJ2-3, with a weak D call TRBD2 (6 bases). Trimming removed 6 bases at V and 6 bases at J, with 19 bases between. Germline values: CDR1 MNHEY, CDR2 SVGAGI. The length of the CDR3 is 15 residues.

The chain uses TRBV19 and TRBJ2-1, with TRBD2 identical over 12 bases. V trimming: 4 bases; J trimming: 10 bases; junction bases outside the gene matches: 8. Germline V gene lookup returns CDR1 LNHDA and CDR2 SQIVND (reference sequence). This CDR3 contains 15 residues. The CDR3: CASSRLAGAYGEQFF. The CDR3 nucleotides read TGTGCCAGTAGTAGACTAGCGGGAGCATACGGGGAGCAGTTCTTC.

This rearrangement joins TRBV7-8 to TRBJ2-2; tentatively, D is TRBD2 (5 bases). Germline CDR1 is SGHVS and CDR2 is FQNEAQ. The CDR3 sequence is 14 residues long. The V gene lost 5 bases and the J gene lost 7 bases, with 14 bases spanning the gap. CDR3: CASSPWGVNGELFF. The CDR3 bases are TGTGCCAGCAGCCCCTGGGGAGTTAACGGGGAGCTGTTTTTT.

The rearrangement links TRBV19 to TRBJ2-1; 8 bases map to TRBD1. The V segment lost 4 bases and the J segment 10 bases; nucleotides outside the gene matches: 6. CDR3 length equals 13 residues. Germline CDR1 is LNHDA and CDR2 is SQIVND (reference sequence). CDR3 protein: CASSTTGGNEQFF. The CDR3 DNA follows: TGTGCCAGTAGTACTACAGGGGGTAACGAGCAGTTCTTC.